This is a list of T cell receptor beta chains from one sample in a study of T-cell memory formation after mild COVID-19. TCRdb independently ran MiXCR on the 5' RACE reads; one entry per CDR3 protein. The profile shows just over 400,000 distinct CDR3 sequences, less than 25% of them singletons. The sequencing sample was made of PBMCs or a T cell subset sorted from them (not recorded which). These receptors were collected from an adult woman who had mild COVID-19 (a few samples of this study predate the infection). Cell type and time point are not known. Both conserved end residues are part of each CDR3. Each record gives: CDR3 protein, CDR3 DNA, D gene, clone size, V gene, J gene. A D gene is named only where the DNA matches it firmly. Clone size is not always given. Where it is, it says once, few, many or a class for expanded clones.

CASSDRSLLGYTF	TGTGCCAGCAGCGACAGAAGCCTTTTGGGCTACACCTTC	.	once	TRBV6-6	TRBJ1-2
CASSLTSGTRISYNEQFF	TGTGCCAGCAGCTTAACTAGCGGGACGAGGATCTCCTACAATGAGCAGTTCTTC	TRBD2	.	TRBV11-3	TRBJ2-1
CASSPKPGGYEQYF	TGTGCCAGCAGCCCTAAGCCAGGGGGGTACGAGCAGTACTTC	.	few	TRBV7-3	TRBJ2-7
CASSWTGDGYNEQFF	TGTGCCAGCAGTTGGACAGGGGATGGCTACAATGAGCAGTTCTTC	TRBD1	many	TRBV6-5	TRBJ2-1
CASRLTSGSAGELFF	TGTGCCAGCAGATTGACTAGCGGGAGTGCAGGGGAGCTGTTTTTT	TRBD2	.	TRBV6-6	TRBJ2-2
CASSVGAVPSGETQYF	TGTGCCAGCAGCGTAGGGGCGGTACCGTCCGGAGAGACCCAGTACTTC	.	few	TRBV7-8	TRBJ2-5
CASSHRTAGSYNEQFF	TGTGCCAGCAGCCACAGAACAGCGGGATCTTACAATGAGCAGTTCTTC	TRBD2	.	TRBV14	TRBJ2-1
CASSFRLAGPFGELFF	TGTGCCAGCAGCTTCCGACTAGCGGGCCCCTTCGGGGAGCTGTTTTTT	TRBD2	few	TRBV11-3	TRBJ2-2
CASSPTTGTPNYGYTF	TGTGCCAGCAGCCCTACTACCGGGACACCGAACTATGGCTACACCTTC	.	.	TRBV12-3/TRBV12-4	TRBJ1-2
CASSPTSGRRGTGELFF	TGTGCCAGCAGCCCAACTAGCGGGAGACGTGGCACCGGGGAGCTGTTTTTT	TRBD2	.	TRBV7-9	TRBJ2-2
CASSPSTGTMNTEAFF	TGTGCCAGTAGTCCTTCGACAGGGACGATGAACACTGAAGCTTTCTTT	TRBD1	few	TRBV19	TRBJ1-1
CSVGGLAGSNEQFF	TGCAGCGTCGGCGGACTAGCGGGTTCCAATGAGCAGTTCTTC	TRBD2	few	TRBV29-1	TRBJ2-1
CASSSERTSTDTQYF	TGCGCCAGCAGCTCGGAACGGACTAGCACAGATACGCAGTATTTT	.	few	TRBV5-1	TRBJ2-3
CSATDTYKEQFF	TGCAGTGCTACAGACACCTACAAAGAGCAGTTCTTC	.	few	TRBV20-1	TRBJ2-1
CASSFFLGDQETQYF	TGTGCCAGCAGCTTTTTCCTGGGTGACCAAGAGACCCAGTACTTC	.	.	TRBV7-8	TRBJ2-5
CASSLYRVGTEAFF	TGCGCCAGCAGCTTATACAGGGTTGGCACTGAAGCTTTCTTT	.	.	TRBV5-1	TRBJ1-1
CSARGNTGSGYTF	TGCAGTGCTAGGGGCAACACGGGGAGTGGCTACACCTTC	.	.	TRBV20-1	TRBJ1-2
CASSQVSGGGGTDTQYF	TGTGCCAGCAGCCAAGTGTCAGGCGGGGGCGGTACAGATACGCAGTATTTT	.	few	TRBV3-1	TRBJ2-3
CASSQDRVPTQYF	TGTGCCAGCAGCCAAGACAGGGTCCCAACGCAGTATTTT	.	.	TRBV3-1	TRBJ2-3
CATASKAVVQETQYF	TGTGCCACCGCTAGCAAGGCAGTAGTTCAAGAGACCCAGTACTTC	.	few	TRBV24-1	TRBJ2-5
CASSLAGHNQPQHF	TGTGCCAGCAGCTTAGCAGGGCACAATCAGCCCCAGCATTTT	.	.	TRBV7-6	TRBJ1-5
CASSYFRGGHTDTQYF	TGTGCCAGCAGTTATTTTCGCGGGGGCCACACAGATACGCAGTATTTT	.	.	TRBV6-2/TRBV6-3	TRBJ2-3
CASSKVGGRGGSYNEQFF	TGTGCCAGCAGCAAAGTCGGAGGCAGGGGAGGCTCCTACAATGAGCAGTTCTTC	.	.	TRBV21-1	TRBJ2-1
CASKASGGYEQFF	TGCGCCAGCAAAGCCAGCGGGGGGTATGAGCAGTTCTTC	TRBD2	few	TRBV5-1	TRBJ2-1
CASSPTGTGGTGELFF	TGTGCCAGCAGCCCAACCGGGACAGGGGGGACCGGGGAGCTGTTTTTT	TRBD1	few	TRBV7-3	TRBJ2-2
CASSPGLAGQYEQYF	TGTGCCAGCAGCCCGGGACTAGCGGGACAGTACGAGCAGTACTTC	TRBD2	.	TRBV11-3	TRBJ2-7
CASSPSQGAYEQYF	TGTGCCAGCTCACCGAGTCAGGGGGCCTACGAGCAGTACTTC	TRBD1	few	TRBV18	TRBJ2-7
CSAVGTAKNIQYF	TGCAGTGCTGTAGGGACAGCCAAAAACATTCAGTACTTC	.	.	TRBV29-1	TRBJ2-4
CASSLGVGNTEAFF	TGTGCCAGCAGCTTGGGGGTAGGGAACACTGAAGCTTTCTTT	.	few	TRBV7-9	TRBJ1-1
CASSLGPGGGNQPQHF	TGTGCCAGCAGCTTAGGACCGGGGGGGGGCAATCAGCCCCAGCATTTT	.	.	TRBV11-2	TRBJ1-5
CASSRQEMNTEAFF	TGCGCCAGCAGCCGACAGGAGATGAACACTGAAGCTTTCTTT	.	.	TRBV5-1	TRBJ1-1
CASSEPGQGAHEQYF	TGTGCCAGCAGTGAGCCGGGACAGGGGGCCCACGAGCAGTACTTC	TRBD1	few	TRBV6-1	TRBJ2-7
CASSPQMDGYTF	TGTGCCAGCTCACCTCAAATGGATGGCTACACCTTC	.	few	TRBV18	TRBJ1-2
CATSNSGRASYEQYF	TGTGCCACCAGCAACTCCGGACGGGCCTCCTACGAGCAGTACTTC	.	.	TRBV15	TRBJ2-7
CASRRSGALDEQFF	TGTGCCAGCAGACGCAGCGGGGCCCTGGATGAGCAGTTCTTC	TRBD2	few	TRBV3-1	TRBJ2-1
CASSLDLYNEQFF	TGTGCCAGCAGCTTGGACCTCTACAATGAGCAGTTCTTC	.	few	TRBV5-5	TRBJ2-1
CSARDVGNQPQHF	TGCAGTGCTAGAGATGTCGGAAATCAGCCCCAGCATTTT	.	.	TRBV20-1	TRBJ1-5
CASSLFGGNTGELFF	TGTGCCAGCAGCCTCTTCGGGGGGAACACCGGGGAGCTGTTTTTT	.	few	TRBV7-2	TRBJ2-2
CASRPTSGTNTGELFF	TGTGCCAGCAGGCCCACTAGCGGGACGAACACCGGGGAGCTGTTTTTT	TRBD2	.	TRBV7-2	TRBJ2-2
CAWSGSGEADTQYF	TGTGCCTGGAGTGGCAGCGGGGAAGCAGATACGCAGTATTTT	TRBD2	few	TRBV30	TRBJ2-3
CASSPADRRQYF	TGTGCCAGCAGCCCAGCAGACAGGAGGCAGTATTTT	.	few	TRBV7-2	TRBJ2-3
CSAHRDRSGNEQFF	TGCAGTGCTCATCGGGACAGGAGTGGCAATGAGCAGTTCTTC	TRBD1	.	TRBV20-1	TRBJ2-1
CASSQASWETQYF	TGTGCCAGCAGCCAGGCTAGTTGGGAGACCCAGTACTTC	.	.	TRBV3-1	TRBJ2-5
CASTRDREADTQYF	TGCGCCAGTACCCGGGACAGGGAAGCAGATACGCAGTATTTT	TRBD1	.	TRBV5-1	TRBJ2-3
CASSPLEGKGYTF	TGTGCCAGCAGCCCTCTGGAAGGGAAGGGCTACACCTTC	.	.	TRBV9	TRBJ1-2